The entry below describes one T cell receptor beta chain. Its target is not known. This specimen belongs to a study of OX40 agonist ivuxolimab in advanced cancers. The wider study: The dose-escalation cohort was about 87% male, with a mean age of around 60 years, ranging about 20 to 85. Findings and caveats of the study: There was clonal expansion of CD4+ and CD8+ blood T cells by week 6 at 0.1 to 3.0 mg/kg. Patients with a partial response at 0.1-3.0 mg/kg had among the lowest clonal expansion. Researchers report that CD8+ T cells had, on average, more expanded clones than CD4+.

Sequenced by immunoSEQ multiplex PCR; TCRdb stores in-frame clones only, minus some. The table has just under 75,000 clones, about 93% seen once. This CDR3 contains 15 residues. Germline loops: CDR1 MNHEY, CDR2 SMNVEV (reference sequence). V dropped 1 base and J dropped 6; count of bases not matched to a gene: 6. This sample comprised CD4+ or CD8+ T cells sorted from blood, obtained in a trial of the OX40 agonist ivuxolimab. The chain uses TRBV27 and TRBJ2-1; 7 nucleotides align to TRBD1. The source of this sequence is an adult with an advanced solid tumor such as melanoma, head and neck, liver or kidney cancer. CDR3: CASSLFSAGGNEQFF. Here the CDR3 DNA reads TGTGCCAGCAGTTTATTTAGCGCAGGGGGCAATGAGCAGTTCTTC.